This T cell receptor (beta chain) appears in the sequencing data of a study of immune cell composition in non-small cell lung cancer. Study overall: Histologic subtype was mainly adenocarcinoma or squamous cell carcinoma. Study-wide results and limits: Squamous carcinomas (approximately 75%) more often had tumour-associated clones >0.5% than adenocarcinomas (33%). Overall clonality, unlike maximal tumour-associated clone frequency, did not predict TIL reactivity.

Normal lung was sampled as far from the tumour as possible, at least 3 cm. Genomic DNA came from frozen unsorted single-cell suspensions. Sequencing used immunoSEQ multiplex PCR; TCRdb keeps in-frame clones, though not all of them. The sample holds 5,500 to 7,000 clones, over 55% seen once. This clone was detected once. Its antigen is undetermined. V gave up 7 bases and J gave up 2 bases; unmatched junction bases: 6. The CDR3 spans 14 residues. Germline CDR1 MNHEY, CDR2 SMNVEV (reference sequence). This clonotype originated in a human donor with non-small cell lung cancer. Material: non-adjacent lung tissue. V and J are TRBV27 and TRBJ1-1, with TRBD1 matching over 8 bases. CDR3 nucleotides: TGTGCCAGCAAACTACAGGGGGTCAACACTGAAGCTTTCTTT. Encoded protein: CASKLQGVNTEAFF.